The present T cell receptor (beta chain) was sequenced within a study of T cell repertoires in cytomegalovirus infection (dated by TCRdb to about 2019). Regarding the study in general: The HLA type of each donor mattered for the analysis, because public TCR beta signatures pointed to carriage of CMV infection along with the matching HLA type. General findings and caveats noted by the study authors: The ex vivo response was dominated by HLA-C-restricted CMV-specific TCR beta clonotypes, which also provided the single most frequent clonotype in two of eight donors. Carriers of CMV infection plus the relevant HLA type were discriminated by the cumulative frequency of public TCR beta family members in the study cohort and in an independent roughly 380-donor cohort.

Counted from cysteine to phenylalanine, this CDR3 has 15 amino acids. Only CDR3 DNA remains: 45 bases, in frame from the first base. The germline V gene gives CDR1 as SGHRS and CDR2 as YFSETQ. V gives up 4 bases and J gives up 0 bases, and the segment between their germline ends measures 14 bases. Sequencer: Illumina HiSeq 1500. TCRdb applied fastp at Q25 and MiXCR to the public reads, then kept only in-frame beta chains. Merged by CDR3 protein, the rows form single entries marked with the most common genes and DNA. In all, the sample holds 310,000 or so distinct CDR3 sequences, and about 26% of those were seen once. More than 11% of the sample rests with the top ten. This clonotype has only a few counts. This clone's antigen is unknown. No per-base quality is available; no much larger clone lies one base away.

The sequence came from a human donor in good health (CMV status not recorded). Some clones in this sample may be carry-over from other donors' samples. Material for sequencing was PBMCs. The rearrangement combines TRBV5-1 with TRBJ2-7, with the D gene not confidently named. The CDR3 region: CASSQTHPSSYEQYF. Read as DNA, the sequence is TGCGCCAGCAGCCAAACTCACCCTAGCTCCTACGAGCAGTACTTC.